This T cell receptor beta chain is from a study of cytomegalovirus exposure and HLA in healthy donors. Study results and limitations: Researchers catalogued about 150 TCR beta chains as cytomegalovirus-associated. Using the classifier, cytomegalovirus status was reportedly diagnosed with high specificity and sensitivity. It was confirmed in vitro that three of the CMV-associated chains were specific for CMV antigens. In a later analysis, donors in an Asian-associated ancestry cluster reportedly had fewer N-insertions in productive TCRs than the cohort mean.

Primers included in the PCR were 60 Vbeta and 13 Jbeta primers. TCRdb's copy holds only in-frame clones and misses some; the assay was immunoSEQ multiplex PCR. With approximately 200,000 clones in the sample, the ten largest clones hold 0.74%. Of note for this clone: Its antigen is currently unknown.

This CDR3 spans 18 amino acids. With V trimmed by 1 base and J by 2 bases, 8 bases remained unmatched. Per germline, CDR1 SGHVS and CDR2 FNYEAQ. The source of this sequence is a boy between 10 and 17 years old in good health and CMV-seronegative. Sequenced material: PBMCs. The V gene is TRBV7-6, the J gene TRBJ2-1, with 10 bases fitting TRBD2. CDR3 residues: CASSLDLAGDMTYNEQFF. The DNA of the CDR3 is TGTGCCAGCAGCTTAGATCTAGCGGGGGATATGACCTACAATGAGCAGTTCTTC. The full variable domain, with the rest looked up from reference TRBV7-6 and TRBJ2-1, is GAGVSQSPRYKVTKRGQDVALRCDPISGHVSLYWYRQALGQGPEFLTYFNYEAQQDKSGLPNDRFSAERPEGSISTLTIQRTEQRDSAMYRCASSLDLAGDMTYNEQFFGPGTRLTVL.